This TCR beta chain comes out of a study of blood T cell repertoires in COVID-19. This clone was counted a few times. Only in-frame clones appear in the TCRdb table, and some are missing; sequencing was by immunoSEQ multiplex PCR. The sample gives under 150,000 clones, approximately 86% of which show up once; roughly 2.3% is in the top ten. The sample taken for sequencing was PBMCs or T cells enriched from blood (not recorded which). The sequence was obtained from a woman between 45 and 60 years old who had recovered from COVID-19.

The CDR3 DNA follows: TGTGCCAGCAGCTTTGGGACAGGGGCCCTGAACACCGGGGAGCTGTTTTTT. Translation gives CASSFGTGALNTGELFF. The chain has TRBV7-9 and TRBJ2-2; TRBD1 matches at 10 bases. This CDR3 is built from 17 residues. Germline assignment: CDR1 SEHNR and CDR2 FQNEAQ (reference sequence). J was trimmed by 1 base and V by 3 bases; bases with no gene match: 5.